The entry that follows covers one TCR beta chain sequence. This clonotype showed up just once. Its antigen remains undetermined. Nothing much larger sits one base from this clone, and base qualities are not available. The donors were some 39 Caucasian individuals from Russia, aged 6 to 90 years, who were systemically healthy. About 9.8 milliliters of peripheral blood were drawn from each donor into EDTA-treated Vacutainer tubes. Ficoll-Paque density-gradient centrifugation was used to isolate PBMCs, with at least 7 million obtained per sample. Trizol reagent was used to extract total RNA from the PBMCs, yielding at least 6 micrograms per sample. Naive CD45RAhigh/CD27high T cell percentages were measured by flow cytometry on a PBMC aliquot from every donor. The data stem from a study of blood T cells in healthy people across ages (dated by TCRdb to the mid-2010s). Concerning the study at large: In model experiments, template switching captured about one uniquely barcoded TCR beta cDNA molecule for every two T cells. Donors of different ages were randomly distributed across sequencing lanes to avoid experimental bias. Age-related changes in TCR beta repertoire diversity were measured in the study by deep sequencing normalized with unique cDNA molecular identifiers. The donors were divided into four age groups: young (average roughly 17 years), middle-aged (under 40), aged (approximately 62) and long-lived (nearly 85). For two donors (one aged 18 to 30 and one aged 80 or older), the study analyzed two additional independent replicas of 1 million unique cDNA reads from the same blood draw. General findings and caveats noted by the study authors: Because donor CMV infection status was unknown, age-related changes in expanded clonotypes were potentially confounded. A strong correlation was found between observed TCR beta diversity and the percentage of naive T cells measured by flow cytometry. Estimates of total diversity based on one million sequenced T cells were considered lower bounds and underestimates. Compared with the aged group, the long-lived group had more naive CD4+ T cells, fewer expanded clones and increased TCR diversity, suggesting age selection. As age increased, observed TCR beta diversity per million T cells dropped in a roughly linear way, and a significant reduction was already evident by age about 40. Since profiling was done on bulk unsorted PBMCs, naive and antigen-experienced compartments could not be conclusively compared.

Library preparation used 5' RACE. The reads were generated on an Illumina HiSeq 2500. A second PCR of 7 to 11 cycles was performed with a sample-barcoded 5' primer and a J-beta primer mix. A template-switch 5' adaptor carrying 12 random nucleotides introduced a unique molecular identifier onto each TCR beta cDNA molecule. Each sample yielded at least 2.5 million CDR3-containing paired-end reads. First-strand cDNA synthesis was performed from all RNA using the Mint cDNA synthesis kit, with priming by a TRBC-specific oligonucleotide. After uracil-DNA glycosylase treatment, a first 18-cycle PCR used universal primers M1SS and BC2_uni_R on all cDNA. As for how the authors treated the data: Each sample was normalized by randomly selecting 1 million high-quality reads, each carrying a distinct molecular identifier. Reads sharing molecular identifiers were discarded rather than binned into consensus sequences. MiTCR, set to a Q25 quality threshold and the strictest error-elimination algorithm, was used for CDR3 identification, clonotype clustering and error correction. Lower-bound total TCR beta diversity was estimated with a nonparametric unseen species model using Euler transformation. TCRdb ran its own pipeline on the public reads, namely fastp trimming at Q25 and MiXCR clone calling, and kept in-frame beta chains. CDR3 protein sequences are deduplicated, and each keeps its most common genes and DNA. The V and J calls were not made by the authors but by TCRdb's processing. A total of around 900,000 distinct CDR3 sequences appear in this sample, about 51% of them only once. In total, the top ten clones hold about 22% of the sample.

This receptor was taken from a woman aged 55-69 years in good health. The sample consisted of blood.

The DNA sequence is given as TGTGCCAGCAGCCAAGGATACACGTCACCGGAATTGACCCAGTACTTC. This translates into CASSQGYTSPELTQYF. Rearrangement joined TRBV3-1 to TRBJ2-5; no D segment can be confidently identified. CDR3 length: 16 amino acids, cysteine to phenylalanine. Solely the CDR3 DNA is kept, with 48 bases framed from the first base. Trimming removed 1 base from V and 7 bases from J, leaving 19 bases between the germline ends. The germline V gene (reference sequence) sets CDR1 to LGHDT and CDR2 to YNNKEL.